The 30 T cell receptor beta chains below come from one sample, sequenced in a study of blood T cell repertoires in COVID-19. Assay: immunoSEQ multiplex PCR; the TCRdb copy retains only in-frame clones and omits some. The data contain some 16,000 clones, 70% to 90% of them seen just once; the ten biggest clones take up roughly 16%. Sequencing used peripheral blood. The receptors derive from a human donor with active COVID-19. The donor label of this sample is uncertain.

The chain couples TRBV7-2 to TRBJ2-7, with TRBD1 matching over 8 bases. The CDR3 loop spans 15 amino acids. CDR1 and CDR2 from the germline V gene are SGHTA and FQGNSA. V lost 7 bases and J lost 1; bases outside the gene matches: 9. CDR3 nucleotides: TGTGCCAGCAACTCAGGGGGCGCGGGGTCCTACGAGCAGTACTTC. Encoded protein: CASNSGGAGSYEQYF. The full variable domain, completed using reference TRBV7-2 and TRBJ2-7, is GAGVSQSPSNKVTEKGKDVELRCDPISGHTALYWYRQSLGQGLEFLIYFQGNSAPDKSGLPSDRFSAERTGGSVSTLTIQRTQQEDSAVYLCASNSGGAGSYEQYFGPGTRLTVT.

The chain employs TRBV27 and TRBJ1-1, with 8 nucleotides matching TRBD1. Trimming took 8 bases from V and 3 from J; bases not matched to a gene: 11. The CDR3 contains 15 residues. Germline CDR1 is MNHEY and CDR2 is SMNVEV (reference sequence). The DNA for the CDR3 is TGTGCCAGCGGCAAAGACAGGGGATGGTACACTGAAGCTTTCTTT. This encodes CASGKDRGWYTEAFF.

This chain uses TRBV7-2 with TRBJ2-3; 9 bases agree with TRBD2. V lost 5 bases, J lost 5 bases, and 8 bases stayed unmatched. The CDR3 is 15 amino acids. Germline CDR1 is SGHTA and CDR2 is FQGNSA. CDR3 DNA: TGTGCCAGCAGCAAGCAGCGGGGGGCAGAAGATACGCAGTATTTT. Translation: CASSKQRGAEDTQYF.

This clone has only a few counts. The V and J genes are TRBV5-1 and TRBJ2-7, with TRBD1 matching over 8 bases. V lost 0 bases and J lost 7; bases outside the gene matches: 6. The CDR3 has 14 amino acids. Germline values: CDR1 SGHRS, CDR2 YFSETQ. The CDR3 nucleotides are TGCGCCAGCAGCTTGGGGACAGGGCCGGGGGAGCAGTACTTC. Amino acid sequence: CASSLGTGPGEQYF.

The gene calls are TRBV5-5 and TRBJ2-1, with 7 nucleotides matching TRBD2. V dropped 5 bases and J dropped 8; count of bases not matched to a gene: 7. CDR1 and CDR2 (germline): SGHKS, YYEKEE (reference sequence). There are 13 residues in the CDR3. CDR3 in amino acids: CASSSGLVYEQFF. CDR3 nucleotides: TGTGCCAGCAGTTCCGGACTAGTGTATGAGCAGTTCTTC.

This clone was found a few times. This chain uses TRBV3-1 (or the pseudogene TRBV3-2) with TRBJ2-7; D is possibly TRBD2 (6 bases). Between the trimmed V and J ends, which lost 2 bases and 5 bases, there was a span of 10 bases. CDR1 is LGHDT, CDR2 YNNKEL, per germline (reference sequence). The CDR3 is 13 amino acids. The CDR3 spells CASSQLASDEQYF. CDR3 coding DNA: TGTGCCAGCAGCCAATTGGCTAGCGACGAGCAGTACTTC.

The J gene is TRBJ1-5, the V gene TRBV15; TRBD1 aligns across 9 bases. J was trimmed by 0 bases and V by 3 bases; bases with no gene match: 6. Germline CDR1 reads LNHNV; CDR2 reads YYDKDF (reference sequence). This CDR3 contains 17 residues. The CDR3, as DNA: TGTGCCACCAGCAGGGACAGGGGTAGGTATAGCAATCAGCCCCAGCATTTT. As protein: CATSRDRGRYSNQPQHF.

The rearrangement links TRBV19 to TRBJ1-2, with D perhaps matching TRBD1 (5 bases). The germline V and J ends were trimmed by 3 bases and 2 bases, with 10 bases remaining between them. This CDR3 spans 14 amino acids. From germline, CDR1 is LNHDA and CDR2 SQIVND (reference sequence). CDR3 in amino acids: CASSMTRQNYGYTF. As DNA, the CDR3 is TGTGCCAGTAGTATGACAAGACAGAACTATGGCTACACCTTC.

There are a few counts of this clone. CDR3 sequence (DNA): TGCGCCAGCAGCTTAGGGACAGTCTTTAAGAATCAGCCCCAGCATTTT. It is translated as CASSLGTVFKNQPQHF. This chain uses TRBV5-1 with TRBJ1-5; TRBD1 aligns across 7 bases. The trim removed 2 bases at V and 4 bases at J, leaving 9 bases unmatched. The CDR3 runs 16 residues. Germline CDR1 and CDR2: SGHRS and YFSETQ.

This clone came up a few times. The chain recombines TRBV7-3 with TRBJ1-5; D may be TRBD1 (6 bases). The CDR3 totals 13 residues. The V end lost 2 bases, the J end lost 8 bases, and 10 bases lay between the germline ends. The germline gives CDR1 SGHTA, CDR2 FQGTGA. The CDR3 loop reads CASSLGGQKPQHF. The CDR3, as DNA: TGTGCCAGCAGCTTAGGGGGCCAGAAGCCCCAGCATTTT.

V and J are TRBV4-1 and TRBJ1-1, with D uncertain. V was clipped by 0 bases and J by 3 bases, with 8 bases between them. The CDR3 contains 14 residues. Germline V gives CDR1 MGHRA, CDR2 YSYEKL. The CDR3 reads CASSQEIGYTEAFF. In nucleotides, the CDR3 is TGCGCCAGCAGCCAAGAAATCGGGTACACTGAAGCTTTCTTT.

The CDR3 nucleotides read TGTGCCAGCAGCGCTCTAGCTGGCAATGAGCAGTTCTTC. It encodes CASSALAGNEQFF. The rearrangement joins TRBV2 to TRBJ2-1, with D tentatively TRBD2 (5 bases). V dropped 6 bases and J dropped 6 bases, with 12 bases sitting between them. The germline V gene encodes CDR1 SNHLY and CDR2 FYNNEI. This CDR3 is built from 13 residues.

The chain joins TRBV24-1 to TRBJ2-3; D remains ambiguous. Germline CDR1 is KGHDR and CDR2 is SFDVKD. The CDR3 length is 12 residues. V dropped 5 bases and J dropped 1 base, with 3 bases sitting between them. This chain's CDR3 is CATSARTDTQYF. As DNA, the CDR3 is TGTGCCACCAGTGCTCGCACAGATACGCAGTATTTT.

The gene calls are TRBV14 and TRBJ2-7; TRBD1 matches at 8 bases. In germline, CDR1 is SGHDN, CDR2 FVKESK. Trimming took 0 bases from V and 6 from J; bases not matched to a gene: 10. The CDR3 extends over 16 amino acids. This CDR3 is CASSQERTGSASEQYF. The CDR3, as DNA: TGTGCCAGCAGCCAAGAACGGACAGGGTCGGCTTCCGAGCAGTACTTC.

The chain is built from TRBV28 and TRBJ2-5; a weak D match, TRBD2 (5 bases). The V end was cut by 8 bases, the J end by 1 base, with 14 bases between. The CDR3 is made up of 14 amino acids. Germline CDR1 MDHEN, CDR2 SYDVKM. Written as DNA, the CDR3 is TGTGCCAGCGGGCTGTTGGCGGGCCAAGAGACCCAGTACTTC. This encodes CASGLLAGQETQYF.

The chain joins TRBV2 to TRBJ2-7; 9 bases map to TRBD1. CDR1 and CDR2 (germline): SNHLY, FYNNEI. This CDR3 contains 15 residues. V dropped 3 bases and J dropped 5; count of bases not matched to a gene: 8. The CDR3 nucleotides read TGTGCCAGCAGTGATCGGGGACAGGGTTTCAACGAGCAGTACTTC. Its translation is CASSDRGQGFNEQYF.

This chain connects TRBV19 to TRBJ2-7; 9 nucleotides agree with TRBD1. CDR1 is LNHDA, CDR2 SQIVND, per germline (reference sequence). Losses at the gene ends were 2 bases for V and 0 bases for J; bases not matched to a gene: 5. The CDR3 totals 16 residues. In nucleotides, the CDR3 is TGTGCCAGTAGTATAAAACGGACAGGGGACTCCTACGAGCAGTACTTC. Translating it yields CASSIKRTGDSYEQYF.

The rearrangement links TRBV7-2 to TRBJ1-3; D call uncertain. The CDR3 spans 13 residues. Trimming took off 4 bases at V and 5 bases at J, with 9 bases between the two ends. Germline CDR1 and CDR2: SGHTA and FQGNSA. In nucleotides, the CDR3 is TGTGCCAGCAGCTCGGGATCCCGAAACACCATATATTTT. It yields the protein CASSSGSRNTIYF.

This chain joins TRBV6-2 or TRBV6-3 and TRBJ2-7, with 7 bases that match TRBD1. Per the germline V gene, CDR1 is MNHEY and CDR2 is SVGEGT. With 4 bases clipped from V and 3 bases from J, the junction kept 6 bases outside the gene matches. CDR3 length equals 14 residues. The CDR3 region has the DNA TGTGCCAGCAGTTTCGACAGGGAATTCTACGAGCAGTACTTC. Translating gives CASSFDREFYEQYF.

The V call is TRBV2, the J call TRBJ1-5, with D tentatively TRBD1 (6 bases). The germline V gene encodes CDR1 SNHLY and CDR2 FYNNEI. Trimming left V 6 bases short and J 6 bases short, with 15 bases between. The CDR3 sequence is 14 residues long. The DNA of the CDR3 is TGTGCCAGCAGAAAAGGGGGTAATGGTCAGCCCCAGCATTTT. It yields the protein CASRKGGNGQPQHF.

Here the CDR3 reads CASRPGLAGSTDTQYF. CDR3 coding DNA: TGTGCCAGCAGACCCGGACTAGCGGGGAGCACAGATACGCAGTATTTT. The rearrangement joins TRBV2 to TRBJ2-3, with 12 bases lining up with TRBD2. Germline V gene data show CDR1 as SNHLY and CDR2 as FYNNEI. This CDR3 is 16 amino acids long. Unmatched junction bases numbered 4, after V lost 6 bases and J lost 0 bases.

The chain couples TRBV2 to TRBJ2-5, with 9 bases that match TRBD1. Germline CDR1 SNHLY, CDR2 FYNNEI. The junction had 2 bases not matched to a gene; V was cut back by 0 bases and J by 3 bases. CDR3 length equals 15 residues. This CDR3 reads CASSEAGDREETQYF. The CDR3 DNA reads as TGTGCCAGCAGTGAAGCGGGGGACAGGGAAGAGACCCAGTACTTC. The full variable domain, with the rest looked up from reference TRBV2 and TRBJ2-5, is EPEVTQTPSHQVTQMGQEVILRCVPISNHLYFYWYRQILGQKVEFLVSFYNNEISEKSEIFDDQFSVERPDGSNFTLKIRSTKLEDSAMYFCASSEAGDREETQYFGPGTRLLVL.

This sequence joins TRBV3-1 (or the pseudogene TRBV3-2) and TRBJ1-3, with D perhaps TRBD1 (6 bases). Germline CDR1 LGHDT, CDR2 YNNKEL (reference sequence). V shed 4 bases and J shed 8 bases, with 15 bases lying between them. The CDR3 extends over 14 amino acids. The CDR3 region has the DNA TGTGCCAGCAGCCCTTCAACAGGGACCCACACCATATATTTT. It codes for CASSPSTGTHTIYF.

The chain joins TRBV19 to TRBJ2-7, with 11 bases that match TRBD2. The CDR3 runs to 16 residues. V shed 3 bases and J 2 bases; nucleotides not matched to a gene: 6. Looked up from germline, CDR1 is LNHDA and CDR2 is SQIVND (reference sequence). The CDR3 sequence: CASSIGSSGGTYEQYF. In nucleotides, the CDR3 is TGTGCCAGTAGTATCGGATCTAGCGGGGGGACCTACGAGCAGTACTTC.

The chain has TRBV5-4 and TRBJ2-6; 8 bases match TRBD2. This CDR3 has 17 amino acids. Trimming removed 4 bases from V and 0 bases from J; junction bases left unmatched: 6. Germline CDR1 is SGHNT and CDR2 is YYREEE (reference sequence). The CDR3 loop reads CASSERGGPSGANVLTF. CDR3 DNA sequence: TGTGCCAGCAGCGAACGGGGGGGCCCCTCTGGGGCCAACGTCCTGACTTTC.

The genes are TRBV6-5 and TRBJ1-5; 8 bases agree with TRBD1. V shed 2 bases, J shed 6 bases, and the junction held 3 bases outside the gene matches. Germline V gene sequence: CDR1 MNHEY, CDR2 SVGAGI. The CDR3 length is 14 residues. CDR3 sequence: CASSYDRGGQPQHF. The CDR3 nucleotides are TGTGCCAGCAGTTACGACAGGGGAGGTCAGCCCCAGCATTTT.

The V gene is TRBV7-2, the J gene TRBJ2-7; D might be TRBD2 (6 bases). There are 14 residues in the CDR3. Trimming took 5 bases from V and 3 from J, leaving 14 bases between them. Germline V gene data show CDR1 as SGHTA and CDR2 as FQGNSA. CDR3 nucleotides: TGTGCCAGCAGCCGTAGCGGTCGGGGCTACGAGCAGTACTTC. Its protein is CASSRSGRGYEQYF.

The V gene is TRBV12-3 or TRBV12-4, the J gene TRBJ1-1; 8 nucleotides line up with TRBD1. The V and J ends lost 6 bases and 4 bases, in that order; junction bases with no gene match: 1. The CDR3 contains 12 residues. CDR3 in DNA: TGTGCCAGCAGCACAGGGGGCACTGAAGCTTTCTTT. This translates into CASSTGGTEAFF.

The rearrangement links TRBV14 to TRBJ1-2, with 7 positions matching TRBD1. The CDR3 totals 15 residues. The germline V gene has CDR1 SGHDN and CDR2 FVKESK. V was pared by 2 bases and J by 4 bases, with 7 bases of the junction left unmatched. CDR3 loop: CASSQNRGSGYGYTF. The CDR3 bases are TGTGCCAGCAGCCAAAACAGGGGCTCCGGCTATGGCTACACCTTC.

This clone has a handful of counts. CDR3 in DNA: TGCAGCGTTGGAAACAGGGGATACTATGGCTACACCTTC. Encoded protein: CSVGNRGYYGYTF. The chain carries TRBV29-1 and TRBJ1-2; 7 bases agree with TRBD1. CDR3 length equals 13 residues. J gave up 3 bases and V 4 bases, and 5 bases lay outside the gene matches. From germline, CDR1 is SQVTM and CDR2 ANQGSEA. Drawing the rest from reference TRBV29-1 and TRBJ1-2, the complete variable domain is SAVISQKPSRDICQRGTSLTIQCQVDSQVTMMFWYRQQPGQSLTLIATANQGSEATYESGFVIDKFPISRPNLTFSTLTVSNMSPEDSSIYLCSVGNRGYYGYTFGSGTRLTVV.